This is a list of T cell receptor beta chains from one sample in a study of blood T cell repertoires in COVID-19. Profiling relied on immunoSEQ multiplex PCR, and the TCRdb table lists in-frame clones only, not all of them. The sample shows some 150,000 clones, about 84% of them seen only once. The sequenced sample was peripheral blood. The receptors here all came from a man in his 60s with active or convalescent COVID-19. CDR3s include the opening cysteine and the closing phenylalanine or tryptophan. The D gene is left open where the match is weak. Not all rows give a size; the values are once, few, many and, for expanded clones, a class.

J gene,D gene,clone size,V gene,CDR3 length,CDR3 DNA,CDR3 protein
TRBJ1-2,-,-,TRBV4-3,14,TGCGCCAGCAGCCAAGATGTAGGGGTTTATGGCTACACCTTC,CASSQDVGVYGYTF
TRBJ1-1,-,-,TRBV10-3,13,TGTGCCATCAGTGATACCGGCGGCACTGAAGCTTTCTTT,CAISDTGGTEAFF
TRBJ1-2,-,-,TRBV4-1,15,TGCGCCAGCAGCCAAGATGTCAAGGGGCCCCATGATCACACCTTC,CASSQDVKGPHDHTF
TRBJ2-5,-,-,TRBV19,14,TGTGCCAGTAGCAAATCAGGGGAAAAAGAGACCCAGTACTTC,CASSKSGEKETQYF
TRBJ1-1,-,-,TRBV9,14,TGTGCCAGCAGCGTAGACTCCAGGGCCCATGAAGCTTTCTTT,CASSVDSRAHEAFF
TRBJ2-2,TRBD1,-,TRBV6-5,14,TGTGCCAGCACTTGGGACAGAACGAACGGGGAGCTGTTTTTT,CASTWDRTNGELFF
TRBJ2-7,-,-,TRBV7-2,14,TGTGCCAGCTCCGAGGAGAGTAGCTCCTACGAGCAGTACTTC,CASSEESSSYEQYF
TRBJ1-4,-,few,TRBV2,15,TGTGCCAGCAGAGGGGCGGCTGCAACTAATGAAAAACTGTTTTTT,CASRGAAATNEKLFF
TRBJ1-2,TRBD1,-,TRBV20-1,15,TGCAGTGCTAGTGTTGGACAGGGAGGTACCTATGGCTACACCTTC,CSASVGQGGTYGYTF
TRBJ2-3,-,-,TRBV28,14,TGTGCCAGCAGTTTGGCCGGGATCACAGATACGCAGTATTTT,CASSLAGITDTQYF
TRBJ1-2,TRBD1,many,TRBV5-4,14,TGTGCCAGCAGCGCGACAGGGGGCTATTATGGCTACACCTTC,CASSATGGYYGYTF
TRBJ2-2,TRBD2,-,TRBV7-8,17,TGTGCCAGCAGGAAGGGACTAGCGGGCGATAAGACCGGGGAGCTGTTTTTT,CASRKGLAGDKTGELFF
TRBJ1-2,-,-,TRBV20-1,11,TGCAGTGCTAGGTATCGCTATGGCTACACCTTC,CSARYRYGYTF
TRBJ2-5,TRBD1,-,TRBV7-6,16,TGTGCCAGCAGCTTAATTGGGACAGAGTACCAAGAGACCCAGTACTTC,CASSLIGTEYQETQYF
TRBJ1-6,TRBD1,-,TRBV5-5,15,TGTGCCAGCAGCTTAATCGGACAGGAGAATTCACCCCTCCACTTT,CASSLIGQENSPLHF
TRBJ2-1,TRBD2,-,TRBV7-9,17,TGTGCCAGCAGCTTAAGAGGGGGACTAGTCTCCTACAATGAGCAGTTCTTC,CASSLRGGLVSYNEQFF
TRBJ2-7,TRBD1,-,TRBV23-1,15,TGCGCCAGCAGTCAAGTGGCAGGGGGTATATACGAGCAGTACTTC,CASSQVAGGIYEQYF
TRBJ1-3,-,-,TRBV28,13,TGTGCCAGCAGTGACGGACTGGGAAACACCATATATTTT,CASSDGLGNTIYF